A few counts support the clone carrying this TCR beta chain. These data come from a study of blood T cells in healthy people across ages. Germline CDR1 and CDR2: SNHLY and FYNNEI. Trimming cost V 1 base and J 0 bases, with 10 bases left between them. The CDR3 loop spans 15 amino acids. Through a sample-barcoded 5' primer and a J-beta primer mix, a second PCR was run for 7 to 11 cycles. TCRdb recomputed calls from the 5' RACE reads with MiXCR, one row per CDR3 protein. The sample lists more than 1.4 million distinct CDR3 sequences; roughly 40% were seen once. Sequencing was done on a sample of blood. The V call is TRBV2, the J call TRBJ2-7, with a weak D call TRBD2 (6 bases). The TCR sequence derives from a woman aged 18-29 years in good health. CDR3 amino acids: CASSEVAGSSYEQYF. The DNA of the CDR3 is TGTGCCAGCAGTGAAGTTGCGGGAAGCTCCTACGAGCAGTACTTC. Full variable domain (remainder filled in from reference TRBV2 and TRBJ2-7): EPEVTQTPSHQVTQMGQEVILRCVPISNHLYFYWYRQILGQKVEFLVSFYNNEISEKSEIFDDQFSVERPDGSNFTLKIRSTKLEDSAMYFCASSEVAGSSYEQYFGPGTRLTVT.